The source of this T cell receptor beta chain is a study of T cell responses to AZD1222 COVID-19 vaccine. Notes on the study in general: Clonal diversity may have been underestimated, and the donors were mostly white British, with more females than males.

Profiling relied on immunoSEQ multiplex PCR, and the TCRdb table lists in-frame clones only, not all of them. Of 150,000 to 200,000 clones in the sample, approximately 90% are singletons; the top ten hold roughly 1.2%. With respect to this clone: Its antigen is undetermined. A junction boundary mismatches the germline segment, possibly from a read error.

This CDR3 comprises 15 residues. Germline lookup yields CDR1 SSHAT and CDR2 FNYEAQ (reference sequence). The starting material was peripheral blood, obtained 28 days after the second AZD1222 dose. The chain joins TRBV7-7 to TRBJ1-2; 11 positions match TRBD1. This receptor was taken from an adult who received the AZD1222 COVID-19 vaccine. This CDR3 reads CASSLSGQGARGYTF. In DNA form, the CDR3 reads TGTGCTAGCAGCTTAAGTGGACAGGGGGCGCGGGGCTACACCTTC.